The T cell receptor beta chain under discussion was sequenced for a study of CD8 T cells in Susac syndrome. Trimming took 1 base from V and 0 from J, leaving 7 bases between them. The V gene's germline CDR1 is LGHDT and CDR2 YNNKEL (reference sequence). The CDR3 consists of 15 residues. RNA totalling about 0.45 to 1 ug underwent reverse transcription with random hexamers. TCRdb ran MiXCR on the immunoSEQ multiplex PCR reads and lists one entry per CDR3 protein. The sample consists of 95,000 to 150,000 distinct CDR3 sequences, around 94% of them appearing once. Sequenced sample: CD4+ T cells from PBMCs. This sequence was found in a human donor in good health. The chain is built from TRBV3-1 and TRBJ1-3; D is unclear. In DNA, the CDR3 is TGTGCCAGCAGCCAAGGTGCGGTCTCTGGAAACACCATATATTTT. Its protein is CASSQGAVSGNTIYF.